The clone carrying this TCR beta chain was seen once. These data are taken from a study of blood T cell repertoires in COVID-19. With 4 bases removed from V and 7 bases from J, the gap between germline ends came to 12 bases. This CDR3 contains 13 residues. Per the germline V gene, CDR1 is SGHDN and CDR2 is FVKESK. Per the study methods: Estimation of nucleated cell counts was performed using reference gene primer amplification. The method was immunoSEQ multiplex PCR; TCRdb's version includes in-frame clones alone and lacks a portion of them. V and J calls and clone size are copied from that table; D and trimming were computed from the DNA. Of a few hundred thousand clones in the sample, roughly four fifths were seen once. Residents of about two dozen US areas, aged roughly 18 to 89 years, made up the participants.

The sample comprised PBMCs or T cells enriched from blood (not recorded which). The sequence was obtained from a man between 35 and 55 years old who had recovered from COVID-19. The V gene is TRBV14, the J gene TRBJ2-3; possible D gene TRBD2, 7 bases. CDR3 in amino acids: CASSRGGKYTQYF. CDR3 in DNA: TGTGCCAGCAGCCGGGGGGGCAAGTATACGCAGTATTTT. The full variable domain, rest sourced from reference TRBV14 and TRBJ2-3, is EAGVTQFPSHSVIEKGQTVTLRCDPISGHDNLYWYRRVMGKEIKFLLHFVKESKQDESGMPNNRFLAERTGGTYSTLKVQPAELEDSGVYFCASSRGGKYTQYFGPGTRLTVL.